This TCR beta chain originates from a study of blood T cell repertoires in COVID-19. In the study overall: Samples taken during acute and convalescent COVID-19 were collected in the United States, Italy and Spain. Sample material is recorded as cDNA or gDNA derived from T cells, B-cell-depleted T cells, or PBMCs.

Authors' methods: Reference gene primer amplification gave nucleated cell count estimates. Clones were sequenced by immunoSEQ multiplex PCR, and TCRdb holds only the in-frame ones, with some missing. V, J and clone size reflect that table, while D and trimming were determined from the DNA. This repertoire shows some 65,000 clones, about 88% found once; its top ten account for roughly 1.3%. V trimming: 7 bases; J trimming: 4 bases; junction bases outside the gene matches: 9. The germline V gene encodes CDR1 SNHLY and CDR2 FYNNEI. The CDR3 consists of 14 residues. What was sequenced was peripheral blood. The V and J genes are TRBV2 and TRBJ1-2, with TRBD1 matching over 7 bases. This TCR was sampled from a man in his sixties with acute or convalescent COVID-19. As DNA, the CDR3 is TGTGCCAGCACCCAATCAGCAGGGGGCTATGGCTACACCTTC. Its protein product is CASTQSAGGYGYTF.